The 2 T cell receptor beta chains reported below all come from one sample, sequenced in a study of Graves' ophthalmopathy and Graves' hyperthyroidism. RNA transcripts provided the template for amplifying TCR beta CDR3 regions. In the first round, RT-PCR was carried out with HTBI primers, and a multiplex PCR formed the second round. TCRdb itself ran the multiplex PCR reads through MiXCR, one entry per CDR3 protein. The sample includes over a million distinct CDR3 sequences, about 38% of them seen just once. Sequenced input: peripheral blood or thyroid tissue (not recorded which). These receptors all come from an adult man with Graves' hyperthyroidism.

This clonotype was counted between two and nine times. This chain uses TRBV25-1 with TRBJ1-2, with 8 nucleotides matching TRBD1. Germline V gene lookup returns CDR1 MGHDK and CDR2 SYGVNS. The CDR3 runs 13 residues. Trimming at V came to 4 bases and at J to 4 bases, leaving 2 bases not matched to a gene. The CDR3 is CASSGQGTYGYTF. As DNA, the CDR3 is TGTGCCAGCAGTGGACAGGGGACCTATGGCTACACCTTC.

V usage is TRBV19 and J usage is TRBJ2-2, with unresolved D. The CDR3 extends over 15 amino acids. Trimming left V 3 bases short and J 0 bases short, with 8 bases between. Germline CDR1 and CDR2: LNHDA and SQIVND (reference sequence). The CDR3, as DNA: TGTGCCAGTAGTATCGGGCTTCCGAACACCGGGGAGCTGTTTTTT. The encoded protein is CASSIGLPNTGELFF.